Sequencing of this TCR beta chain was carried out in a study of OX40 agonist ivuxolimab in advanced cancers. Study-level points and caveats: The CD4+ and CD8+ T cells in the blood had expanded clonally by week 6 at 0.1 to 3.0 mg/kg.

Of note for this clone: No antigen is known for it.

Profiling relied on immunoSEQ multiplex PCR, and the TCRdb table lists in-frame clones only, not all of them. Here the sample spans roughly 10,000 clones, 65% to 75% being singletons. The sample was CD4+ or CD8+ T cells sorted from blood, taken in a trial of the OX40 agonist ivuxolimab. The TCR sequence derives from an adult with an advanced solid tumor such as melanoma, head and neck, liver or kidney cancer.

The CDR3 sequence is CASSSYSTDMNTEAFF. The CDR3 nucleotides read TGTGCCAGCAGTTCCTATTCGACAGATATGAACACTGAAGCTTTCTTT. This chain joins TRBV27 and TRBJ1-1, with D tentatively TRBD1 (5 bases). The germline gives CDR1 MNHEY, CDR2 SMNVEV (reference sequence). V lost 4 bases, J lost 0 bases, and 15 bases lay in between. The CDR3 is 16 residues long.